This passage covers 9 T cell receptor beta chains from one sample sequenced in a study of cytomegalovirus exposure and HLA in healthy donors. Primers for the PCR totalled 60 Vbeta and 13 Jbeta. Data came from immunoSEQ multiplex PCR; TCRdb stores just in-frame clones and leaves some out. The sample consists of approximately 110,000 clones, 60% to 80% of them appearing once. The specimen was PBMCs. Receptors originate from a woman aged 25 to 39 in good health and CMV-seropositive.

This clone was counted only a few times. The CDR3 DNA follows: TGTGCCAGTAGTCCTCGCAGTCCCACTGGAAACACCATATATTTT. Translation: CASSPRSPTGNTIYF. V usage is TRBV19 and J usage is TRBJ1-3; D not resolved. Germline CDR1 LNHDA, CDR2 SQIVND (reference sequence). The length of the CDR3 is 15 residues. The V end was cut by 5 bases, the J end by 2 bases, with 13 bases between.

CDR3 in DNA: TGCGCCAGCAGCCAGACAGGGATCGAGACCCAGTACTTC. Its protein is CASSQTGIETQYF. The genes are TRBV5-1 and TRBJ2-5; TRBD1 agrees at 7 bases. The CDR3 consists of 13 residues. V shed 4 bases, J shed 5 bases, and the junction held 5 bases outside the gene matches. CDR1 and CDR2 from the germline V gene are SGHRS and YFSETQ.

There are a few counts of this clone. V is TRBV6-1 and J is TRBJ1-5; the D gene is possibly TRBD1 (6 bases). The length of the CDR3 is 14 residues. The germline V gene has CDR1 MNHNS and CDR2 SASEGT. Trimming took 5 bases from V and 1 from J, leaving 9 bases between them. CDR3 sequence reads: CASSNRESNQPQHF. CDR3 DNA sequence: TGTGCCAGCAGTAACAGGGAAAGCAATCAGCCCCAGCATTTT.

This clone was seen only a few times. This rearrangement joins TRBV2 to TRBJ2-7; TRBD2 is a possible D gene (5 bases). There are 14 residues in the CDR3. Germline V gene data show CDR1 as SNHLY and CDR2 as FYNNEI. V shed 5 bases and J shed 5 bases, with 16 bases lying between them. CDR3 protein: CASSKYRELNEQYF. The CDR3 nucleotides read TGTGCCAGCAGTAAATACCGGGAATTAAACGAGCAGTACTTC.

This chain's CDR3 is CASSVAGGDEQFF. In DNA form, the CDR3 reads TGTGCCAGCAGCGTAGCGGGAGGGGATGAGCAGTTCTTC. The V call is TRBV6-6, the J call TRBJ2-1; 11 positions match TRBD2. The CDR3 has 13 amino acids. With V trimmed by 6 bases and J by 8 bases, 3 bases remained unmatched. CDR1 is MNHNY and CDR2 is SVGAGI in the germline V gene (reference sequence).

The J gene is TRBJ1-1, the V gene TRBV4-2; no reliable D call. V was pared by 1 base and J by 1 base, with 10 bases between. CDR1 LGHNA and CDR2 YNFKEQ come from the germline V gene. The CDR3 contains 15 residues. CDR3 bases: TGTGCCAGCAGCCAAGCGAACAGCCAGAACACTGAAGCTTTCTTT. Translating it yields CASSQANSQNTEAFF.

This clone was recorded a few times. The rearrangement joins TRBV7-6 to TRBJ2-2, with 8 bases aligning to TRBD1. CDR1 and CDR2 (germline): SGHVS, FNYEAQ. Losses at the gene ends were 5 bases for V and 1 base for J; bases not matched to a gene: 3. CDR3 length: 15 residues. Here the CDR3 DNA reads TGTGCCAGCAGCGAGGGACAGGAGAACACCGGGGAGCTGTTTTTT. Translation gives CASSEGQENTGELFF. Combining the CDR3 with reference TRBV7-6 and TRBJ2-2 gives the whole variable domain GAGVSQSPRYKVTKRGQDVALRCDPISGHVSLYWYRQALGQGPEFLTYFNYEAQQDKSGLPNDRFSAERPEGSISTLTIQRTEQRDSAMYRCASSEGQENTGELFFGEGSRLTVL.

The chain couples TRBV27 to TRBJ1-6, with a tentative D call TRBD1 (6 bases). Deletions cut 6 bases from V and 6 bases from J, with 21 bases between. The CDR3 extends over 17 amino acids. The germline gives CDR1 MNHEY, CDR2 SMNVEV (reference sequence). The CDR3 sequence is CASRSLGGPILNSPLHF. The CDR3 DNA reads TGTGCCAGCAGAAGCCTTGGGGGCCCCATCCTTAATTCACCCCTCCACTTT.

This clone was seen once. This chain connects TRBV10-3 to TRBJ2-7; 14 bases are shared with TRBD2. The V gene end was trimmed by 11 bases and the J gene end by 4 bases; junction bases not matched to a gene: 10. Germline V gene sequence: CDR1 ENHRY, CDR2 SYGVKD. The CDR3 spans 15 residues. Here the CDR3 reads CAVTPGLAGEYEQYF. The CDR3 DNA sequence: TGTGCCGTCACCCCGGGACTAGCGGGAGAATACGAGCAGTACTTC.